The text below deals with one T cell receptor (beta chain). Its target is not known. These data are taken from a study of vaccination effects on CD4 cells after COVID-19. Whole-study context: PBMC were cultured at around 2 million per well with about 10 IU/ml IL-2 and 7.5 to 10 ug/ml peptides.

Study-wide points: In vaccinees who were healthy, merely 1 out of 255 vaccine-induced clones cross-reacted with common cold coronaviruses.

TCRdb's copy holds only in-frame clones and misses some; the assay was immunoSEQ multiplex PCR. The sample contains tens of thousands of clones, 50% to 70% of which appear only once. After about 10 days in culture, the CD4+ T cells were isolated. The sample in question was CD4+ T cells from PBMCs cultured without peptide, obtained before COVID-19 vaccination. The sequence was obtained from a human donor who received a COVID-19 vaccine.

The CDR3 sequence: CASSYSVLKGETQYF. CDR3 in DNA: TGTGCCAGCAGTTACTCGGTCTTAAAGGGGGAGACCCAGTACTTC. V gene TRBV6-5 combines with J gene TRBJ2-5; a possible D gene is TRBD1 (5 bases). Trimming left V 0 bases short and J 5 bases short, with 13 bases between. Germline-derived CDR1 and CDR2 are MNHEY and SVGAGI. This CDR3 is built from 15 residues.